This T cell receptor beta chain was observed in a study of tissue T cells after allogeneic stem cell transplantation. The V and J ends lost 0 bases and 6 bases respectively, with 14 bases between them. The germline gives CDR1 SGHNT, CDR2 YYREEE (reference sequence). The CDR3 contains 15 residues. Sequenced by immunoSEQ multiplex PCR; TCRdb stores in-frame clones only, minus some. This sample has tens of thousands of clones, with more than 60% found just once. Study-level results: Motif-based clustering found tissue-specific repertoire signatures shared across patients, though few clones were shared.

Autopsy tissues spanned esophagus to rectum, liver, skin, and lymphoid organs including spleen. As regards this clone: Its target is unknown.

The sequence was collected from a female donor over 55 with lung cancer. The rearrangement joins TRBV5-4 to TRBJ2-3, with D possibly matching TRBD2 (5 bases). The material sequenced was tissue from the ileum, taken at autopsy. CDR3 loop: CASSLDLASADTQYF. DNA of the CDR3: TGTGCCAGCAGCTTGGATCTAGCTTCTGCTGATACGCAGTATTTT. The entire variable domain, with the rest obtained from reference TRBV5-4 and TRBJ2-3, is as follows: ETGVTQSPTHLIKTRGQQVTLRCSSQSGHNTVSWYQQALGQGPQFIFQYYREEENGRGNFPPRFSGLQFPNYSSELNVNALELDDSALYLCASSLDLASADTQYFGPGTRLTVL.